The clone carrying this TCR beta chain has only one observation. The CDR3 sequence is 14 residues long. Germline V gene lookup returns CDR1 LNHDA and CDR2 SQIVND (reference sequence). Trimming took 8 bases from V and 1 from J; bases not matched to a gene: 5. The data were taken from a study of blood T cell repertoires in COVID-19. Looking at the study overall: From T cells, B-cell-depleted T cells, or PBMCs came the material, which was cDNA or gDNA.

Assay used: immunoSEQ multiplex PCR; TCRdb lists only in-frame clones, some missing. The sample gives a few hundred thousand clones, about 84% of which show up once; about 4% is in the top ten. In terms of age and location, participants ranged from roughly 18 to 90 years and lived in under 30 US areas. Cohorts were based on clinical histories the participants reported. The specimen sequenced was PBMCs or T cells enriched from blood (not recorded which). This rearrangement joins TRBV19 to TRBJ1-3; 7 nucleotides agree with TRBD1. This TCR came from a young man with acute COVID-19. CDR3 nucleotides: TGTGCCAGTTACAGGGGTTCGTCTGGAAACACCATATATTTT. Translating it yields CASYRGSSGNTIYF.